The 13 T cell receptor beta chains below come from one sample, sequenced in a study of blood T cell repertoires in COVID-19. Assay used: immunoSEQ multiplex PCR; TCRdb lists only in-frame clones, some missing. In the table there are about 380,000 clones, 88% of which are singletons. The source material was PBMCs or T cells enriched from blood (not recorded which). Receptor source: a young woman who had recovered from COVID-19.

This clone showed up just a few times. The J gene is TRBJ2-1, the V gene TRBV10-3, with 11 nucleotides matching TRBD2. Per the germline V gene, CDR1 is ENHRY and CDR2 is SYGVKD. CDR3 size: 16 residues. V lost 6 bases, J lost 7 bases, and 11 bases stayed unmatched. The CDR3 DNA is TGTGCCATCAGCCCGGGACTAGCGGTGGGTCGGAATGAGCAGTTCTTC. Translated: CAISPGLAVGRNEQFF.

This chain links TRBV13 with TRBJ1-2; 12 nucleotides line up with TRBD1. Per germline, CDR1 PRHDT and CDR2 FYEKMQ (reference sequence). Unmatched junction bases numbered 16, after V lost 5 bases and J lost 3 bases. CDR3 length equals 19 residues. The CDR3 nucleotides are TGTGCCAGCAGCCCCGGATGGGTAGGGACAGGGGGCGAAGACTATGGCTACACCTTC. Amino acids: CASSPGWVGTGGEDYGYTF.

Ten or more counts support this clone. This chain links TRBV27 with TRBJ1-5; a possible D gene is TRBD1 (5 bases). V gave up 4 bases and J gave up 5 bases, with 12 bases separating them. Germline V gene sequence: CDR1 MNHEY, CDR2 SMNVEV (reference sequence). The CDR3 sequence is 14 residues long. The CDR3 nucleotides are TGTGCCAGCAGTTCCCCGGGGGGGGATCAGCCCCAGCATTTT. Translated, it gives CASSSPGGDQPQHF.

The chain has TRBV15 and TRBJ2-6; tentative D call: TRBD1 (5 bases). The CDR3 sequence is 14 residues long. Germline lookup yields CDR1 LNHNV and CDR2 YYDKDF (reference sequence). The V end lost 8 bases, the J end lost 3 bases, and 11 bases lay between the germline ends. The CDR3 sequence is CATGQGGGANVLTF. The CDR3 DNA reads as TGTGCCACCGGGCAGGGTGGTGGGGCCAACGTCCTGACTTTC. The entire variable domain, with the rest obtained from reference TRBV15 and TRBJ2-6, is as follows: DAMVIQNPRYQVTQFGKPVTLSCSQTLNHNVMYWYQQKSSQAPKLLFHYYDKDFNNEADTPDNFQSRRPNTSFCFLDIRSPGLGDTAMYLCATGQGGGANVLTFGAGSRLTVL.

The chain carries TRBV7-2 and TRBJ2-7; TRBD1 matches 8 bases. Per germline, CDR1 SGHTA and CDR2 FQGNSA. V lost 3 bases and J lost 2; bases outside the gene matches: 9. The CDR3 extends over 16 amino acids. The CDR3 here is CASSLLGTGLTYEQYF. The CDR3, as DNA: TGTGCCAGCAGCTTGTTAGGGACAGGCCTAACCTACGAGCAGTACTTC. Using reference TRBV7-2 and TRBJ2-7 for the parts outside the CDR3, the full variable domain is GAGVSQSPSNKVTEKGKDVELRCDPISGHTALYWYRQSLGQGLEFLIYFQGNSAPDKSGLPSDRFSAERTGGSVSTLTIQRTQQEDSAVYLCASSLLGTGLTYEQYFGPGTRLTVT.

This chain joins TRBV6-5 and TRBJ2-5; 11 positions agree with TRBD1. Germline trimming cut 6 bases from V and 5 bases from J; bases unmatched to any gene: 8. From germline, CDR1 is MNHEY and CDR2 SVGAGI. This CDR3 comprises 15 residues. The CDR3 sequence: CASRGRTGGLETQYF. The CDR3 nucleotides read TGTGCCAGCAGGGGGAGGACAGGGGGCCTGGAGACCCAGTACTTC.

The chain uses TRBV30 and TRBJ1-2; D ambiguous. Germline V lookup: CDR1 GTSNPN, CDR2 SVGIG (reference sequence). Trimming stripped 0 bases from V and 4 bases from J, with 6 bases between. The CDR3 extends over 12 amino acids. In DNA form, the CDR3 reads TGTGCCTGGAGTGTGAGCATCTATGGCTACACCTTC. Protein product: CAWSVSIYGYTF. Complete variable domain (other parts from reference TRBV30 and TRBJ1-2): SQTIHQWPATLVQPVGSPLSLECTVEGTSNPNLYWYRQAAGRGLQLLFYSVGIGQISSEVPQNLSASRPQDRQFILSSKKLLLSDSGFYLCAWSVSIYGYTFGSGTRLTVV.

The chain recombines TRBV28 with TRBJ1-2; tentative D call: TRBD1 (5 bases). Germline assignment: CDR1 MDHEN and CDR2 SYDVKM. Trimming shortened V by 6 bases and J by 3 bases, and 5 bases separated the two germline ends. CDR3 size: 11 residues. In DNA, the CDR3 is TGTGCCAGCAGACAGGACTATGGCTACACCTTC. It translates to CASRQDYGYTF.

The CDR3 reads CASRSARGLYGYTF. The CDR3 nucleotides read TGTGCCAGCAGATCTGCCAGGGGGCTCTATGGCTACACCTTC. The V call is TRBV11-2, the J call TRBJ1-2; 8 positions match TRBD1. Germline CDR1 is SGHAT and CDR2 is FQNNGV. J gave up 4 bases and V 6 bases, and 7 bases lay outside the gene matches. The CDR3 runs 14 residues.

The chain carries TRBV3-1 (or the pseudogene TRBV3-2) and TRBJ1-3; TRBD1 might be the D (6 bases). This CDR3 contains 16 residues. The V and J ends lost 1 base and 4 bases respectively, with 14 bases between them. Germline V gene data show CDR1 as LGHDT and CDR2 as YNNKEL (reference sequence). The CDR3 DNA reads TGTGCCAGCAGCCAAGTTTCTGAGGGGGACGGAAACACCATATATTTT. Its protein product is CASSQVSEGDGNTIYF.

This chain links TRBV6-5 with TRBJ2-3; TRBD1 matches 9 bases. J lost 4 bases, V lost 6 bases, and 8 bases had no gene match. In germline, CDR1 is MNHEY, CDR2 SVGAGI. The CDR3 spans 15 residues. The CDR3 region is CASSLGQGFADTQYF. Written as DNA, the CDR3 is TGTGCCAGCAGCTTGGGACAGGGATTTGCAGATACGCAGTATTTT.

The J gene is TRBJ1-6, the V gene TRBV19; TRBD1 matches 8 bases. Germline CDR1 reads LNHDA; CDR2 reads SQIVND (reference sequence). The CDR3 sequence is 15 residues long. V was pared by 6 bases and J by 5 bases, with 6 bases of the junction left unmatched. As DNA, the CDR3 is TGTGCCAGTAGCCCACGGACAGGGAATAATTCACCCCTCCACTTT. Translating it yields CASSPRTGNNSPLHF.

For the CDR3, the DNA is TGCGCCAGCAGCTATAAAACAGAGTCGGACACTGAAGCTTTCTTT. The encoded protein is CASSYKTESDTEAFF. This chain connects TRBV5-1 to TRBJ1-1, with D uncertain. CDR3 length: 15 amino acids. V lost 3 bases, J lost 3 bases, and 15 bases lay in between. Germline V gene lookup returns CDR1 SGHRS and CDR2 YFSETQ.